This TCR beta chain was profiled in a study of shared clonotypes between healthy human individuals. In the case of this clone: Its target is not known.

Germline V lookup: CDR1 MDHEN, CDR2 SYDVKM. Trimming left V 5 bases short and J 8 bases short, with 18 bases between. There are 14 residues in the CDR3. Only in-frame clones appear in the TCRdb table, and some are missing; sequencing was by immunoSEQ multiplex PCR. Altogether approximately 2,300,000 clones are present, around 93% being singletons, with the ten largest covering about 0.41%. Study-level findings and limits: Approximately 5% of naive CD4 clonotypes were shared across four donors. Tissues were not sampled, only blood, and their repertoires likely differ.

Material: naive CD4+ T cells from PBMCs. Subset described: CD45RA+ positively selected. The chain employs TRBV28 and TRBJ1-2, with D possibly matching TRBD1 (5 bases). The origin of this receptor is a man between 18 and 29 years old in good health. Some clones in this sample may be carry-over from other donors' samples. This CDR3 reads CASSMPGPSTGYTF. The DNA of the CDR3 is TGTGCCAGCAGTATGCCGGGGCCTAGCACGGGCTACACCTTC.